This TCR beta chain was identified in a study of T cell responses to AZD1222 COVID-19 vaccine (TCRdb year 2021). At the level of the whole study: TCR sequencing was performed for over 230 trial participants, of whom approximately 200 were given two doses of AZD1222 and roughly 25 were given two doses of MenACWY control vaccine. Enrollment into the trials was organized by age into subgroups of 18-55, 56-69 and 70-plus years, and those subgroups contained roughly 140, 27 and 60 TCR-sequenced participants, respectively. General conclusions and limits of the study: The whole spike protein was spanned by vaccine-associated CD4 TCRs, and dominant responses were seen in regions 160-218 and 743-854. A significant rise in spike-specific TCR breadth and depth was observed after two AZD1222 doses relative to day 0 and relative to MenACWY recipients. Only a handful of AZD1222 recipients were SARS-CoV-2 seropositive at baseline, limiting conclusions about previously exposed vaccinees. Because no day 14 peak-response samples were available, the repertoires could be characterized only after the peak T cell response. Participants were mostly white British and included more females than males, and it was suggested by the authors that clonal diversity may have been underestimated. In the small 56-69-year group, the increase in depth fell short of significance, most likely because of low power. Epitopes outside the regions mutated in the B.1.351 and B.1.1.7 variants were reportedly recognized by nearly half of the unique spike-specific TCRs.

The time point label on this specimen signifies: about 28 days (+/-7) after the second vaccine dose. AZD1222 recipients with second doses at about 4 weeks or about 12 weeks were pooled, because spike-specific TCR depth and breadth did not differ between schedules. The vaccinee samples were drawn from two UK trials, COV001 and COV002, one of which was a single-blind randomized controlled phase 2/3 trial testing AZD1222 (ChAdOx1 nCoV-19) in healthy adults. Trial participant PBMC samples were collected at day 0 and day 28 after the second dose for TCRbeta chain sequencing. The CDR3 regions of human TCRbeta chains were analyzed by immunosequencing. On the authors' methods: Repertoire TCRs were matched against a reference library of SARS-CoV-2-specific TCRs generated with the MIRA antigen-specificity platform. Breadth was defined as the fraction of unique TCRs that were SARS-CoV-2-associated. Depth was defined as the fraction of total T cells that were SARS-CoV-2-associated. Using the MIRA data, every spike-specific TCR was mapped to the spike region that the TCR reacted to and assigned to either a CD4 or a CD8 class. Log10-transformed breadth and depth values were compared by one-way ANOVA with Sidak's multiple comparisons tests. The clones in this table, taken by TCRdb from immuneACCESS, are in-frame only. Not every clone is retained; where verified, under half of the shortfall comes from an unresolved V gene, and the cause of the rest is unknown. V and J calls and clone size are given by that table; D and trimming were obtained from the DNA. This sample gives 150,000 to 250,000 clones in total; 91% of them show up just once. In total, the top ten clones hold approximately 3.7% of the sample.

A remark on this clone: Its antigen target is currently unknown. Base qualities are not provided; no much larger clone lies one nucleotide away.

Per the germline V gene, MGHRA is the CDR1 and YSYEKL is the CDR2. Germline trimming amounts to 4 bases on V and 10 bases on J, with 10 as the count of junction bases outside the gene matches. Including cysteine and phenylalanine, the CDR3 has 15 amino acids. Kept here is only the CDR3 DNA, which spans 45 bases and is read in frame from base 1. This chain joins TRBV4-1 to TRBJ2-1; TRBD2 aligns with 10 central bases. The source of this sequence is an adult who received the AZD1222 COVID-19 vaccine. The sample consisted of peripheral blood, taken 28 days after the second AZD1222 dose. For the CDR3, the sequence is CASSRGTSGVGEQFF. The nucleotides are TGCGCCAGCAGCCGCGGCACTAGCGGGGTAGGGGAGCAGTTCTTC.